The 19 T cell receptor beta chains listed next were all sequenced from one sample in a study of blood T cell repertoires in COVID-19. The assay was immunoSEQ multiplex PCR, and TCRdb's table has in-frame clones only and misses some. The table includes tens of thousands of clones, about four fifths detected once. The sample was peripheral blood. The receptor set was obtained from a woman at least 80 years old with active or convalescent COVID-19.

The gene calls are TRBV9 and TRBJ2-1; 11 bases align to TRBD2. The CDR3 spans 14 residues. CDR1 and CDR2 (germline): SGDLS, YYNGEE. The J segment lost 9 bases and the V segment lost 3 bases, leaving 5 bases of the junction unmatched. CDR3 coding DNA: TGTGCCAGCAGCGAGACTAGCGGGGATACTGAGCAGTTCTTC. It translates to CASSETSGDTEQFF.

This chain uses TRBV27 with TRBJ1-4, with a weak D call TRBD1 (5 bases). Trimming stripped 6 bases from V and 8 bases from J, with 13 bases between. CDR3 length equals 13 residues. Germline CDR1 is MNHEY and CDR2 is SMNVEV (reference sequence). CDR3 nucleotides: TGTGCCAGCAGACTGTGGGGGGACGAAAAACTGTTTTTT. This codes for CASRLWGDEKLFF.

The V call is TRBV5-6, the J call TRBJ2-7, with D perhaps TRBD1 (8 bases). Trimming took off 5 bases at V and 0 bases at J, with 21 bases between the two ends. The CDR3 has 17 residues. Germline V gives CDR1 SGHDT, CDR2 YYEEEE. The CDR3 sequence: CASSTSGGRGLSYEQYF. Written as DNA, the CDR3 is TGTGCCAGCAGTACCTCGGGAGGCAGGGGGCTCTCCTACGAGCAGTACTTC.

The chain uses TRBV28 and TRBJ1-1; weak D call: TRBD1 (6 bases). This CDR3 has 17 amino acids. Germline CDR1 reads MDHEN; CDR2 reads SYDVKM. The V gene lost 2 bases and the J gene lost 10 bases, with 26 bases spanning the gap. CDR3 nucleotides: TGTGCCAGCAGTTTAAACGGGGGGCGGGGCAGGGGCAGGGGAGCTTTCTTT. Its translation is CASSLNGGRGRGRGAFF. Variable domain in full (rest from reference TRBV28 and TRBJ1-1): DVKVTQSSRYLVKRTGEKVFLECVQDMDHENMFWYRQDPGLGLRLIYFSYDVKMKEKGDIPEGYSVSREKKERFSLILESASTNQTSMYLCASSLNGGRGRGRGAFFGQGTRLTVV.

As regards this clone: At one end the junction does not follow the germline gene, possibly because of a read error. The rearrangement links TRBV18 to TRBJ1-5, with D perhaps matching TRBD1 (5 bases). Germline loops: CDR1 KGHSH, CDR2 LQKENI. The CDR3 length is 13 residues. The CDR3 is CASSVQGKQPQHF. The CDR3 DNA reads as TGTGCCAGCTCGGTGCAGGGCAAGCAGCCCCAGCATTTT.

This chain uses TRBV7-3 with TRBJ2-7; D not certain. Germline CDR1 is SGHTA and CDR2 is FQGTGA. V was clipped by 1 base and J by 3 bases, with 7 bases between them. This CDR3 has 13 residues. The chain's CDR3 is CASSLSASYEQYF. CDR3 nucleotide sequence: TGTGCCAGCAGCTTAAGTGCCAGCTACGAGCAGTACTTC.

This chain connects TRBV7-6 to TRBJ2-2; 10 bases line up with TRBD2. The V gene's germline CDR1 is SGHVS and CDR2 FNYEAQ. The junction had 7 bases not matched to a gene; V was cut back by 5 bases and J by 4 bases. The CDR3 is 16 amino acids. CDR3 region: CASSPRVAGGTGELFF. The CDR3 DNA sequence: TGTGCCAGCAGCCCTCGGGTAGCGGGGGGCACCGGGGAGCTGTTTTTT. The entire variable domain, with the rest obtained from reference TRBV7-6 and TRBJ2-2, is as follows: GAGVSQSPRYKVTKRGQDVALRCDPISGHVSLYWYRQALGQGPEFLTYFNYEAQQDKSGLPNDRFSAERPEGSISTLTIQRTEQRDSAMYRCASSPRVAGGTGELFFGEGSRLTVL.

This sequence joins TRBV4-1 and TRBJ2-6, with unresolved D. Germline CDR1 and CDR2: MGHRA and YSYEKL. Between the trimmed V and J ends, which lost 2 bases and 4 bases, there was a span of 12 bases. The CDR3 extends over 16 amino acids. In nucleotides, the CDR3 is TGCGCCAGCAGCCAACCCGGAGTGACCGGGGCCAACGTCCTGACTTTC. It specifies CASSQPGVTGANVLTF.

This chain joins TRBV5-5 and TRBJ2-5; D is possibly TRBD1 (5 bases). The V end lost 4 bases, the J end lost 7 bases, and 20 bases lay between the germline ends. This CDR3 spans 15 amino acids. Germline CDR1 and CDR2: SGHKS and YYEKEE (reference sequence). The CDR3 sequence: CASSLGAQSPVTQYF. The CDR3 DNA reads TGTGCCAGCAGCCTTGGGGCCCAGTCTCCAGTGACCCAGTACTTC.

The table lists this clone with a count of one. The rearrangement uses TRBV7-9 and TRBJ2-1, with D possibly TRBD2 on 5 matching bases. Germline V gene sequence: CDR1 SEHNR, CDR2 FQNEAQ (reference sequence). Trimming left V 7 bases short and J 5 bases short, with 18 bases between. The CDR3 extends over 15 amino acids. The CDR3 region is CASTPMRVVNNEQFF. For the CDR3, the DNA is TGTGCCAGCACCCCAATGAGGGTAGTGAACAATGAGCAGTTCTTC.

This clone was counted once. The rearrangement uses TRBV18 and TRBJ2-1; 9 nucleotides align to TRBD1. The CDR3 is 16 residues long. Germline V gene sequence: CDR1 KGHSH, CDR2 LQKENI. With V trimmed by 4 bases and J by 0 bases, 4 bases remained unmatched. The CDR3 is CASSQPGQGSYNEQFF. The CDR3 bases are TGTGCCAGCTCACAACCGGGACAGGGCTCCTACAATGAGCAGTTCTTC.

The count of this clone is one. V usage is TRBV7-8 and J usage is TRBJ1-2; D remains unclear. Germline V gene lookup returns CDR1 SGHVS and CDR2 FQNEAQ. V lost 2 bases, J lost 5 bases, and 6 bases lay in between. There are 12 residues in the CDR3. In DNA form, the CDR3 reads TGTGCCAGCAGCTTATTCAGTTATGGCTACACCTTC. Translating it yields CASSLFSYGYTF.

The table lists this clone with a few counts. V gene TRBV9 combines with J gene TRBJ1-3, with 7 bases fitting TRBD1. Per germline, CDR1 SGDLS and CDR2 YYNGEE. The CDR3 has 17 amino acids. Trimming at V came to 2 bases and at J to 0 bases, leaving 8 bases not matched to a gene. CDR3 in amino acids: CASSVTGTAGSGNTIYF. The CDR3 DNA sequence: TGTGCCAGCAGCGTTACGGGGACAGCTGGCTCTGGAAACACCATATATTTT.

This clone was seen once. The DNA of the CDR3 is TGTGCCAGCAGCTTGGGAGCCGGGGTGGGGGGGACAGATACGCAGTATTTT. Its translation is CASSLGAGVGGTDTQYF. This chain connects TRBV5-4 to TRBJ2-3; the match to TRBD2 covers 7 bases. The germline gives CDR1 SGHNT, CDR2 YYREEE (reference sequence). Losses at the gene ends were 0 bases for V and 3 bases for J; bases not matched to a gene: 10. This CDR3 is built from 17 residues.

The chain has TRBV6-2 or TRBV6-3 and TRBJ2-1; D might be TRBD2 (5 bases). The CDR3 runs to 15 residues. Germline V gene lookup returns CDR1 MNHEY and CDR2 SVGEGT. V lost 6 bases and J 0 bases, leaving 12 bases between the germline ends. The DNA for the CDR3 is TGTGCCAGCAGCCGACCGGGGAACTCCTACAATGAGCAGTTCTTC. It codes for CASSRPGNSYNEQFF.

The genes are TRBV2 and TRBJ2-7; the match to TRBD2 covers 7 bases. The germline CDR1 and CDR2 sequences are SNHLY and FYNNEI. J lost 3 bases, V lost 6 bases, and 5 bases had no gene match. CDR3 length: 13 amino acids. CDR3 region: CASRSSGFYEQYF. In DNA, the CDR3 is TGTGCCAGCAGATCTAGCGGATTCTACGAGCAGTACTTC.

The rearrangement links TRBV30 to TRBJ2-6; possibly TRBD1 for D (5 bases). Trimming stripped 2 bases from V and 2 bases from J, with 25 bases between. This CDR3 spans 20 amino acids. Germline V gene sequence: CDR1 GTSNPN, CDR2 SVGIG (reference sequence). Here the CDR3 DNA reads TGTGCCTGGAGTCCGCCAGGGATTGGACCAGAGTCCCCTGGGGCCAACGTCCTGACTTTC. This sequence encodes CAWSPPGIGPESPGANVLTF.

The rearrangement uses TRBV5-5 and TRBJ2-7, with D unresolved. V gave up 2 bases and J gave up 6 bases, with 6 bases separating them. Germline CDR1 SGHKS, CDR2 YYEKEE (reference sequence). This CDR3 has 11 residues. CDR3 DNA sequence: TGTGCCAGCAGCTTATCCGGCGAGCAGTACTTC. Protein product: CASSLSGEQYF.

The chain has TRBV6-5 and TRBJ2-1; 9 positions agree with TRBD1. CDR1 is MNHEY, CDR2 SVGAGI, per germline. Losses at the gene ends were 2 bases for V and 2 bases for J; bases not matched to a gene: 1. The CDR3 has 15 amino acids. CDR3 residues: CASSYDRGTYNEQFF. CDR3 nucleotide sequence: TGTGCCAGCAGTTACGACAGGGGGACCTACAATGAGCAGTTCTTC.